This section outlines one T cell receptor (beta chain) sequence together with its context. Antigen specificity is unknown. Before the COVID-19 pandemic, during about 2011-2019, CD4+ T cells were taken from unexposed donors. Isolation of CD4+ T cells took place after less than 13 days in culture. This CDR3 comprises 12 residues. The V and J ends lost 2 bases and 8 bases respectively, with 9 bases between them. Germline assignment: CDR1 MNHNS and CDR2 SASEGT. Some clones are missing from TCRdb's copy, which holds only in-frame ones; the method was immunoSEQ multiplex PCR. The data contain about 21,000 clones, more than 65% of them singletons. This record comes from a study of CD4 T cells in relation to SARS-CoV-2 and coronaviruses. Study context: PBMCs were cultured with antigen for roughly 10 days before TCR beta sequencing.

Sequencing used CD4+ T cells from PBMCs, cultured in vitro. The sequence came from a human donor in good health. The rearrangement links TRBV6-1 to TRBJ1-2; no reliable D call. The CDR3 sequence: CASSEQPGGYTF. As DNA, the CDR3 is TGTGCCAGCAGTGAACAGCCGGGGGGCTACACCTTC.